The 14 T cell receptor beta chains presented below share a single source sample, sequenced in a study of T cell responses to AZD1222 COVID-19 vaccine. Produced via immunoSEQ multiplex PCR; TCRdb's table is partial and in-frame only. The sample holds 85,000 to 90,000 clones; roughly nine tenths are singletons and the top ten take about 5.4%. This specimen consisted of peripheral blood, obtained 28 days after the second AZD1222 dose. The receptors here all came from an adult who received the AZD1222 COVID-19 vaccine.

The chain is built from TRBV7-2 and TRBJ1-1, with D unclear. The CDR3 sequence is 14 residues long. The V end lost 7 bases, the J end lost 5 bases, and 17 bases lay between the germline ends. The V gene's germline CDR1 is SGHTA and CDR2 FQGNSA. CDR3 amino acids: CASNIDTVGTEAFF. The CDR3 bases are TGTGCCAGCAACATTGACACTGTTGGGACTGAAGCTTTCTTT.

The J gene is TRBJ2-7, the V gene TRBV30; D may be TRBD1 (5 bases). The CDR3 loop spans 11 amino acids. The V gene lost 1 base and the J gene lost 6 bases, with 7 bases spanning the gap. Germline CDR1 is GTSNPN and CDR2 is SVGIG (reference sequence). The CDR3 nucleotides read TGTGCCTGGAGTGGGGGCATCGAGCAGTACTTC. It codes for CAWSGGIEQYF.

This clone was picked up one time. CDR3 sequence: CASSDGRGVDGYTF. The CDR3 DNA sequence: TGTGCCAGCAGTGACGGCAGGGGCGTTGATGGCTACACCTTC. The genes are TRBV6-1 and TRBJ1-2; tentatively, D is TRBD1 (6 bases). This CDR3 region has 14 residues. Trimming took 3 bases from V and 6 from J, leaving 14 bases between them. Germline V gives CDR1 MNHNS, CDR2 SASEGT.

The chain links TRBV11-2 to TRBJ1-1, with a possible D match to TRBD1 (5 bases). Germline V CDR1 and CDR2: SGHAT, FQNNGV. There are 16 residues in the CDR3. The ends were cut back, 1 base at V and 3 bases at J, with 15 bases in the middle. The CDR3 loop is CASSLGKGRVYTEAFF. The DNA of the CDR3 is TGTGCCAGCAGCTTAGGTAAAGGCAGGGTATACACTGAAGCTTTCTTT.

CDR3 in amino acids: CASSQGFSGNTIYF. The CDR3 DNA follows: TGCGCCAGCAGCCAAGGGTTCTCTGGAAACACCATATATTTT. The V call is TRBV5-1, the J call TRBJ1-3; D is undetermined. Germline assignment: CDR1 SGHRS and CDR2 YFSETQ. The CDR3 extends over 14 amino acids. The V end was cut by 4 bases, the J end by 0 bases, with 8 bases between.

The chain employs TRBV4-3 and TRBJ2-7; weak D call: TRBD1 (6 bases). The V and J ends lost 3 bases and 2 bases respectively, with 11 bases between them. Germline V gives CDR1 LGHNA, CDR2 YSLEER. The CDR3 sequence is 14 residues long. CDR3 DNA: TGCGCCAGCAGCCAGACGGACAGTGCCTACGAGCAGTACTTC. Translating it yields CASSQTDSAYEQYF.

V is TRBV13 and J is TRBJ1-2, with 8 positions matching TRBD1. In germline, CDR1 is PRHDT, CDR2 FYEKMQ (reference sequence). This CDR3 is built from 16 residues. With 5 bases clipped from V and 5 bases from J, the junction kept 13 bases outside the gene matches. DNA for the CDR3: TGTGCCAGCAGCCAGGGACAGGTCCACGGGGATTATGGCTACACCTTC. As protein: CASSQGQVHGDYGYTF.

The chain is built from TRBV2 and TRBJ1-4; 7 bases fit TRBD1. The CDR3 sequence is 12 residues long. From germline, CDR1 is SNHLY and CDR2 FYNNEI. V shed 10 bases, J shed 7 bases, and the junction held 6 bases outside the gene matches. The DNA for the CDR3 is TGTGCCACCTCCGGGGACAGTGAAAAACTGTTTTTT. Amino acids: CATSGDSEKLFF.

This sequence joins TRBV9 and TRBJ2-1; 9 positions agree with TRBD2. The CDR3 is 17 amino acids. CDR1 is SGDLS and CDR2 is YYNGEE in the germline V gene. V gave up 1 base and J gave up 2 bases; unmatched junction bases: 7. This chain's CDR3 is CASSVTAGGFAYNEQFF. Here the CDR3 DNA reads TGTGCCAGCAGCGTAACGGCGGGGGGGTTTGCCTACAATGAGCAGTTCTTC.

The table lists this clone with a few counts. The genes are TRBV7-2 and TRBJ1-5, with a tentative D call TRBD1 (6 bases). The CDR3 is 16 amino acids. Germline V lookup: CDR1 SGHTA, CDR2 FQGNSA. The germline V and J ends were trimmed by 5 bases and 0 bases, with 14 bases remaining between them. CDR3 sequence reads: CASSLTSGASNQPQHF. The CDR3 DNA reads TGTGCCAGCAGCCTCACCTCGGGGGCTAGCAATCAGCCCCAGCATTTT.

The rearrangement links TRBV6-5 to TRBJ1-1; unclear D gene. Germline assignment: CDR1 MNHEY and CDR2 SVGAGI. The CDR3 contains 14 residues. V lost 0 bases, J lost 1 base, and 6 bases lay in between. Here the CDR3 reads CASSYSIQNTEAFF. CDR3 DNA sequence: TGTGCCAGCAGTTACTCGATTCAGAACACTGAAGCTTTCTTT.

The chain uses TRBV25-1 and TRBJ2-5, with D perhaps matching TRBD2 (6 bases). The CDR3 extends over 14 amino acids. The V gene lost 3 bases and the J gene lost 2 bases, with 10 bases spanning the gap. From germline, CDR1 is MGHDK and CDR2 SYGVNS. The CDR3 region is CASSEGRGQETQYF. DNA of the CDR3: TGTGCCAGCAGTGAGGGACGGGGGCAAGAGACCCAGTACTTC.

V and J are TRBV4-3 and TRBJ2-3, with TRBD2 matching 8 bases. With 7 bases clipped from V and 2 bases from J, the junction kept 11 bases outside the gene matches. Germline CDR1 reads LGHNA; CDR2 reads YSLEER. This CDR3 is built from 16 residues. The CDR3 DNA sequence: TGCGCCAGCAAAGAGGGGGTCGGGGGGGCCACAGATACGCAGTATTTT. Its translation is CASKEGVGGATDTQYF.

The chain combines TRBV7-3 with TRBJ2-3, with D possibly matching TRBD2 (5 bases). The CDR3 contains 14 residues. The V and J ends lost 5 bases and 1 base respectively, with 10 bases between them. CDR1 is SGHTA and CDR2 is FQGTGA in the germline V gene. Here the CDR3 DNA reads TGTGCCAGCAGCCCCCGGCGGGGCACAGATACGCAGTATTTT. It encodes CASSPRRGTDTQYF.